The source of this T cell receptor beta chain is a study of blood T cell repertoires in COVID-19. In the study overall: Whether acute or convalescent, the COVID-19 samples came from the United States, Italy and Spain. T cells, B-cell-depleted T cells, or PBMCs provided the cDNA or gDNA that served as material.

Original data processing: The authors estimated nucleated cell counts from reference gene primer amplification. Profiling relied on immunoSEQ multiplex PCR, and the TCRdb table lists in-frame clones only, not all of them. The V and J calls and clone size were taken over from that table, and D and trimming were inferred from the DNA. Here the sample spans about 75,000 clones, 80% to 90% being singletons. Sequences were obtained from peripheral blood. This TCR derives from a woman between 45 and 65 years old with acute or convalescent COVID-19.

CDR3 nucleotide sequence: TGCGCCAGCAGCCAAGATCTACCTCTGGAGGATACGCAGTATTTT. Its protein product is CASSQDLPLEDTQYF. The chain joins TRBV4-3 to TRBJ2-3, with D unresolved. CDR1 is LGHNA and CDR2 is YSLEER in the germline V gene. The CDR3 contains 15 residues. Trimming removed 0 bases at V and 6 bases at J, with 13 bases between.